This T cell receptor beta chain was found in a study of blood T cell repertoires in COVID-19. Background on the study: T cells, B-cell-depleted T cells, or PBMCs provided the cDNA or gDNA that served as material.

This study enrolled people aged roughly 18 to 90 from about 26 US geographic areas. This CDR3 spans 15 amino acids. V was clipped by 6 bases and J by 5 bases; unmatched bases: 8. Germline V CDR1 and CDR2: KGHSH, LQKENI. Authors' analysis steps: The authors estimated nucleated cell counts from reference gene primer amplification. The repertoire was sequenced with immunoSEQ multiplex PCR; TCRdb's copy has only in-frame clones and lacks some. D and trimming come from the DNA, and the V and J calls and clone size come from that table. The sample lists roughly 400,000 clones, roughly 87% occurring once. Sequenced sample: PBMCs or T cells enriched from blood (not recorded which). The chain uses TRBV18 and TRBJ2-3, with 10 positions matching TRBD2. This sequence was found in a woman aged 35 to 49 with acute COVID-19. The CDR3 nucleotides read TGTGCCAGCTCTCGCAGCGGGGGGGCGAAAGATACGCAGTATTTT. Translating gives CASSRSGGAKDTQYF.